This T cell receptor beta chain came from a study of blood T cell repertoires in COVID-19. Study overall: The analysed material was cDNA or gDNA that came from T cells, B-cell-depleted T cells, or PBMCs.

The method was immunoSEQ multiplex PCR; TCRdb's version includes in-frame clones alone and lacks a portion of them. The sample lists around 51,000 clones, 86% occurring once. V shed 0 bases, J shed 5 bases, and the junction held 8 bases outside the gene matches. Germline loops: CDR1 SGHAT, CDR2 FQNNGV. This CDR3 comprises 16 residues. The chain uses TRBV11-2 and TRBJ2-5, with 8 bases fitting TRBD2. The receptor's source is a woman of 80 years or more with acute or convalescent COVID-19. Sequenced: peripheral blood. CDR3 nucleotide sequence: TGTGCCAGCAGCTTAGACCGACTAGCGTCCCGGGAGACCCAGTACTTC. It codes for CASSLDRLASRETQYF.